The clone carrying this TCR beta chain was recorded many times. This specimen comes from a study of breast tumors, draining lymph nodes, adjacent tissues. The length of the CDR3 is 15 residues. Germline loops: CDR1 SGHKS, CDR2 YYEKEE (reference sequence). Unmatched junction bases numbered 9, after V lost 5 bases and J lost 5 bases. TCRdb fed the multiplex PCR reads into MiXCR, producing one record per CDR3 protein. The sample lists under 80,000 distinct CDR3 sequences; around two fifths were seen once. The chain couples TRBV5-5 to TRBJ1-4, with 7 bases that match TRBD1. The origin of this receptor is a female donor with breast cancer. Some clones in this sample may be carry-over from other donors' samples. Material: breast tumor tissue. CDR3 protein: CASRSRDSQNEKLFF. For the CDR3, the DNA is TGTGCCAGCAGATCCCGGGACAGCCAAAATGAAAAACTGTTTTTT.